This TCR beta chain was sequenced in a study of control samples from healthy donors and cancer patients. This clone has just one count. The CDR3 extends over 14 amino acids. Trimming stripped 4 bases from V and 2 bases from J, with 14 bases between. The germline V gene has CDR1 SQVTM and CDR2 ANQGSEA. Clones were sequenced by immunoSEQ multiplex PCR, and TCRdb holds only the in-frame ones, with some missing. There are approximately 98,000 clones in the sample; about 80% occur only once, and 6% to 8% lies in the top ten. This TCR was sampled from a man in his late teens or twenties in good health. Sequencing was performed on blood. The gene calls are TRBV29-1 and TRBJ1-1; D gene unclear. The CDR3 region is CSVGFRQANTEAFF. DNA of the CDR3: TGCAGCGTTGGATTCAGGCAGGCTAACACTGAAGCTTTCTTT.